This T cell receptor (beta chain) derives from a study of control samples from healthy donors and cancer patients. Method: immunoSEQ multiplex PCR; TCRdb's copy keeps in-frame clones and lacks some. The data contain approximately 150,000 clones, 93% of them singletons. CDR3 size: 13 residues. Germline CDR1 reads MGHRA; CDR2 reads YSYEKL. Deletions cut 0 bases from V and 6 bases from J, with 6 bases between. The TCR originated in a man aged 18 to 29 in good health. Sequences were obtained from blood. This chain uses TRBV4-1 with TRBJ2-1; no clear D. DNA for the CDR3: TGCGCCAGCAGCCAAGATGGAGCCAATGAGCAGTTCTTC. Its protein product is CASSQDGANEQFF.